These 14 T cell receptor beta chains came from one sample sequenced in a study of blood T cell repertoires in COVID-19. Sequencing was performed with immunoSEQ multiplex PCR; in TCRdb, only in-frame clones are kept and a portion is missing. The sample has 45,000 to 65,000 clones; 78% are singletons. Sequenced material: peripheral blood. The receptors were sampled from a human donor in a cohort sampled during active COVID-19.

This clone was counted ten times or more. This chain links TRBV19 with TRBJ1-2; D is ambiguous. V was cut by 4 bases and J by 4 bases, with 7 bases left in between. The germline V gene has CDR1 LNHDA and CDR2 SQIVND (reference sequence). The CDR3 spans 12 residues. CDR3 sequence: CASSKESYGYTF. DNA of the CDR3: TGTGCCAGTAGTAAGGAGAGCTATGGCTACACCTTC.

The V call is TRBV18, the J call TRBJ2-1; 10 bases align to TRBD2. Trimming took 2 bases from V and 0 from J; bases not matched to a gene: 13. CDR1 and CDR2 (germline): KGHSH, LQKENI. CDR3 length: 20 amino acids. Here the CDR3 DNA reads TGTGCCAGCTCACCAAGGCGCGGTAGCGGGGGGACCTTCTCCTACAATGAGCAGTTCTTC. It codes for CASSPRRGSGGTFSYNEQFF. Based on the CDR3 plus reference TRBV18 and TRBJ2-1, the full variable domain is NAGVMQNPRHLVRRRGQEARLRCSPMKGHSHVYWYRQLPEEGLKFMVYLQKENIIDESGMPKERFSAEFPKEGPSILRIQQVVRGDSAAYFCASSPRRGSGGTFSYNEQFFGPGTRLTVL.

This chain connects TRBV4-1 to TRBJ2-1; 10 positions match TRBD2. Unmatched junction bases numbered 10, after V lost 4 bases and J lost 1 base. The CDR3 length is 18 residues. Germline CDR1 reads MGHRA; CDR2 reads YSYEKL. The CDR3 protein is CASSRMLAGVVSYNEQFF. CDR3 coding DNA: TGCGCCAGCAGCCGCATGCTAGCGGGAGTGGTATCCTACAATGAGCAGTTCTTC.

This CDR3 reads CATGGQGITYEQYF. DNA of the CDR3: TGTGCCACAGGGGGCCAGGGAATTACCTACGAGCAGTACTTC. The gene calls are TRBV5-6 and TRBJ2-7; 8 bases fit TRBD1. The trim removed 9 bases at V and 2 bases at J, leaving 10 bases unmatched. CDR3 length: 14 amino acids. The V gene's germline CDR1 is SGHDT and CDR2 YYEEEE.

V gene TRBV30 combines with J gene TRBJ2-7; D might be TRBD2 (5 bases). V was pared by 5 bases and J by 3 bases, with 8 bases between. Germline lookup yields CDR1 GTSNPN and CDR2 SVGIG (reference sequence). The CDR3 is made up of 11 amino acids. The CDR3 DNA sequence: TGTGCCTGGGGACTTTTCTACGAGCAGTACTTC. Translated, it gives CAWGLFYEQYF.

The J gene is TRBJ2-1, the V gene TRBV6-4; TRBD1 matches at 7 bases. Germline V gives CDR1 MRHNA, CDR2 SNTAGT. With 4 bases clipped from V and 9 bases from J, the junction kept 6 bases outside the gene matches. CDR3 size: 13 residues. DNA for the CDR3: TGTGCCAGCAGTGTTCAGGGGGATGGTGAGCAGTTCTTC. Translating it yields CASSVQGDGEQFF.

The chain recombines TRBV19 with TRBJ1-6; TRBD1 matches at 8 bases. Trimming removed 2 bases from V and 10 bases from J; junction bases left unmatched: 7. Germline values: CDR1 LNHDA, CDR2 SQIVND (reference sequence). The CDR3 has 15 amino acids. The CDR3: CASSITGQGNSPLHF. The CDR3 DNA is TGTGCCAGTAGTATAACAGGACAGGGAAACTCACCCCTCCACTTT.

The chain links TRBV18 to TRBJ2-7, with 11 bases identical to TRBD1. The V gene end was trimmed by 2 bases and the J gene end by 3 bases; junction bases not matched to a gene: 3. Germline CDR1 reads KGHSH; CDR2 reads LQKENI. There are 15 residues in the CDR3. The DNA for the CDR3 is TGTGCCAGCTCACCAGGGACAGGGGGACTCTACGAGCAGTACTTC. This sequence encodes CASSPGTGGLYEQYF.

In its sample, this clone was seen many times. The chain is built from TRBV2 and TRBJ1-2, with 7 bases matching TRBD1. With 0 bases clipped from V and 3 bases from J, the junction kept 4 bases outside the gene matches. The CDR3 consists of 15 residues. Germline values: CDR1 SNHLY, CDR2 FYNNEI. For the CDR3, the DNA is TGTGCCAGCAGTGAAGCGCAGGGGGAGGACTATGGCTACACCTTC. Its translation: CASSEAQGEDYGYTF.

This sequence joins TRBV5-1 and TRBJ1-1; 7 bases match TRBD1. V lost 0 bases, J lost 0 bases, and 2 bases stayed unmatched. CDR3 size: 15 residues. Germline CDR1 reads SGHRS; CDR2 reads YFSETQ. Here the CDR3 reads CASSLEGALNTEAFF. CDR3 coding DNA: TGCGCCAGCAGCTTGGAGGGGGCCTTGAACACTGAAGCTTTCTTT.

The chain's CDR3 is CAWSVQGAGDTQYF. The CDR3 DNA reads TGTGCCTGGAGTGTACAGGGGGCGGGAGATACGCAGTATTTT. J is TRBJ2-3 and V is TRBV30; 9 bases are a match to TRBD1. The length of the CDR3 is 14 residues. The ends lost 0 bases at V and 5 bases at J; junction bases unmatched: 3. Germline CDR1 reads GTSNPN; CDR2 reads SVGIG (reference sequence).

This chain uses TRBV18 with TRBJ2-7; D is ambiguous. The ends were cut back, 2 bases at V and 6 bases at J, with 11 bases in the middle. The CDR3 covers 13 residues. Germline loops: CDR1 KGHSH, CDR2 LQKENI. CDR3: CASSPKEHGEQYF. The CDR3 DNA follows: TGTGCCAGCTCACCAAAGGAGCATGGCGAGCAGTACTTC.

The chain employs TRBV7-3 and TRBJ2-3; D not resolved. The CDR3 loop spans 15 amino acids. Germline CDR1 reads SGHTA; CDR2 reads FQGTGA. V dropped 1 base and J dropped 3 bases, with 11 bases sitting between them. The CDR3 nucleotides are TGTGCCAGCAGCTTAAGTACAAGTACAACAGATACGCAGTATTTT. Its protein product is CASSLSTSTTDTQYF.

The chain joins TRBV7-3 to TRBJ2-5; 9 bases align to TRBD1. Germline V CDR1 and CDR2: SGHTA, FQGTGA. With V trimmed by 1 base and J by 5 bases, 8 bases remained unmatched. This CDR3 comprises 16 residues. Here the CDR3 DNA reads TGTGCCAGCAGCTTAAGGGGACAGGGTATTGGGGAGACCCAGTACTTC. This encodes CASSLRGQGIGETQYF.